This T cell receptor (beta chain) emerged from a study of OX40 agonist ivuxolimab in advanced cancers. Overall study: Prior anti-PD-1, anti-PD-L1 or anti-CTLA-4 therapy was allowed; over 30% had some. Study-wide findings and caveats: Certain nonresponding patients likewise had low normalized T-cell clonal expansion.

Concerning this clone: Antigen specificity is unknown.

CDR3 size: 16 residues. Exclusion applied to patients with autoimmune disease history or systemic immunosuppression. Measured with immunoSEQ multiplex PCR; TCRdb has only the in-frame clones, and not every one. Among tens of thousands of clones listed, more than 80% were seen once. Sample: CD4+ or CD8+ T cells sorted from blood, taken in a trial of the OX40 agonist ivuxolimab. This receptor was identified in an adult with an advanced solid tumor such as melanoma, head and neck, liver or kidney cancer. The chain has TRBV21-1 and TRBJ1-4; TRBD1 is taken as the D call from the table, unchecked against the DNA. TRBV21-1 is deemed a pseudogene. The CDR3 region has the DNA TGTGCCAGCAGCAACTCCTACAGGGGGGAGGGTGAAAAACTGTTTTTT. It yields the protein CASSNSYRGEGEKLFF.